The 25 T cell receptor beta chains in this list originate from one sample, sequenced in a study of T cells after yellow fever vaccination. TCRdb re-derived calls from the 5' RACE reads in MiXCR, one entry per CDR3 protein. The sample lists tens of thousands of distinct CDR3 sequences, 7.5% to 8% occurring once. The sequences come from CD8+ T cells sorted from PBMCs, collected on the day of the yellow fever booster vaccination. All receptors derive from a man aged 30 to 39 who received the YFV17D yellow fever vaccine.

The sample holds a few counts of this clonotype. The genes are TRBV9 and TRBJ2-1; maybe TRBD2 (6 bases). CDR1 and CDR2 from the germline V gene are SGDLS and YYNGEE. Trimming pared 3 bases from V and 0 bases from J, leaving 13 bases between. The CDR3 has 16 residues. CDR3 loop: CASSAPGVASYNEQFF. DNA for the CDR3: TGTGCCAGCAGCGCCCCGGGGGTCGCCTCCTACAATGAGCAGTTCTTC. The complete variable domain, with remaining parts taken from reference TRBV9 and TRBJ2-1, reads DSGVTQTPKHLITATGQRVTLRCSPRSGDLSVYWYQQSLDQGLQFLIQYYNGEERAKGNILERFSAQQFPDLHSELNLSSLELGDSALYFCASSAPGVASYNEQFFGPGTRLTVL.

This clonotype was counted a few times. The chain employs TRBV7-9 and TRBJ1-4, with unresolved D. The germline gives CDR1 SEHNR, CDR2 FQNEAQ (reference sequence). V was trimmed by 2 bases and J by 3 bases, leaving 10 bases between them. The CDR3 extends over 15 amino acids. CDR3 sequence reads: CASSLLGEPNEKLFF. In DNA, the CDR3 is TGTGCCAGCAGCTTACTCGGGGAACCTAATGAAAAACTGTTTTTT. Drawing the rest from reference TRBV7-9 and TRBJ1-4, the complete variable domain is DTGVSQNPRHKITKRGQNVTFRCDPISEHNRLYWYRQTLGQGPEFLTYFQNEAQLEKSRLLSDRFSAERPKGSFSTLEIQRTEQGDSAMYLCASSLLGEPNEKLFFGSGTQLSVL.

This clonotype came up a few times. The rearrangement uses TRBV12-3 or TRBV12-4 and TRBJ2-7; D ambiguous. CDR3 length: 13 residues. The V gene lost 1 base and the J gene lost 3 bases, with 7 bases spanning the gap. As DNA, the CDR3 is TGTGCCAGCAGTTTAGGACGGATCTACGAGCAGTACTTC. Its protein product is CASSLGRIYEQYF.

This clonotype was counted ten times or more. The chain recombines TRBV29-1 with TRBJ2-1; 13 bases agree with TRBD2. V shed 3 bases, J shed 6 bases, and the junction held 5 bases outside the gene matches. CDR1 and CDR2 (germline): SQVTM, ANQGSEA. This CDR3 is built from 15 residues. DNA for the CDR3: TGCAGCGTTGAGGGGACTAGCGGGACCGGCAATGAGCAGTTCTTC. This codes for CSVEGTSGTGNEQFF.

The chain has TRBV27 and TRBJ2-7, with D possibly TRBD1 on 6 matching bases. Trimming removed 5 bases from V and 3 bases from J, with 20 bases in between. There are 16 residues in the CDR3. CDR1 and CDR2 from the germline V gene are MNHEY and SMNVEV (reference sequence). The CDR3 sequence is CASSAPPTGDLYEQYF. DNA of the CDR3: TGTGCCAGCAGTGCCCCCCCGACAGGTGACCTCTACGAGCAGTACTTC.

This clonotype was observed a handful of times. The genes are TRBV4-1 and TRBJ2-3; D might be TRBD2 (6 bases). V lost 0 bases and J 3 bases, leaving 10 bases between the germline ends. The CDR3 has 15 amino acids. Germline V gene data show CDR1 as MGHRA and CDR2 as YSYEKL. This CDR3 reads CASSQDKGGTDTQYF. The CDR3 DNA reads TGCGCCAGCAGCCAAGATAAGGGAGGTACAGATACGCAGTATTTT.

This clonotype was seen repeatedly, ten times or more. The DNA for the CDR3 is TGCGCCAGCAGCTTGTTGCGGGAGGGCCCGAACACCGGGGAGCTGTTTTTT. This codes for CASSLLREGPNTGELFF. The V gene is TRBV5-1, the J gene TRBJ2-2; TRBD2 agrees at 9 bases. There are 17 residues in the CDR3. Germline assignment: CDR1 SGHRS and CDR2 YFSETQ. The V gene end was trimmed by 1 base and the J gene end by 0 bases; junction bases not matched to a gene: 4.

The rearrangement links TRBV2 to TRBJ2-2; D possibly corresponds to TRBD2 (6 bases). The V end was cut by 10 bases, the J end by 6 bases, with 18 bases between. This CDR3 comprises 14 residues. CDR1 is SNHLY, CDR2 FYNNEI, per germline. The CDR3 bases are TGTGCCAACATGGCTCTCGGGGGACCCGGGGAGCTGTTTTTT. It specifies CANMALGGPGELFF. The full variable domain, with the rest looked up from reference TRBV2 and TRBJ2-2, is EPEVTQTPSHQVTQMGQEVILRCVPISNHLYFYWYRQILGQKVEFLVSFYNNEISEKSEIFDDQFSVERPDGSNFTLKIRSTKLEDSAMYFCANMALGGPGELFFGEGSRLTVL.

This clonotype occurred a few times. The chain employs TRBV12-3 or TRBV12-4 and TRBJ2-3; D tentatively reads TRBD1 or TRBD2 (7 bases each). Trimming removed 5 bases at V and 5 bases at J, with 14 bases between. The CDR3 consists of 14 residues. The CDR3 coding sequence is TGTGCCAGCAGTGGGAGGGGGCCGGGAGATACGCAGTATTTT. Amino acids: CASSGRGPGDTQYF.

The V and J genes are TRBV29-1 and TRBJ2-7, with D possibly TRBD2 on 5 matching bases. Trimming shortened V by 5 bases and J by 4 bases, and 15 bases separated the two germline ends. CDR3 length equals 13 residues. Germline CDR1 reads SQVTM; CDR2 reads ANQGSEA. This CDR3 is CSVLEGTGYEQYF. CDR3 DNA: TGCAGCGTTCTTGAGGGTACGGGATACGAGCAGTACTTC.

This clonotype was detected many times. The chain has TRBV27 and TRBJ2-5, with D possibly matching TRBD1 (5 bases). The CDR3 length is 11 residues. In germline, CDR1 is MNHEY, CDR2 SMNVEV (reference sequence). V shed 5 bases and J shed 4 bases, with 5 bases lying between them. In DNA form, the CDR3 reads TGTGCCAGCAGTAGGGGAGAGACCCAGTACTTC. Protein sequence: CASSRGETQYF.

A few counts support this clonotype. The CDR3 sequence is CASSPPFAGGAQETQYF. CDR3 sequence (DNA): TGTGCCAGCAGCCCCCCCTTCGCGGGAGGGGCCCAAGAGACCCAGTACTTC. The chain combines TRBV7-9 with TRBJ2-5, with TRBD2 identical over 9 bases. Looked up from germline, CDR1 is SEHNR and CDR2 is FQNEAQ (reference sequence). This CDR3 has 17 amino acids. The V and J ends lost 5 bases and 1 base, in that order; junction bases with no gene match: 11.

Here the CDR3 DNA reads TGCAGCGTCTCGCGCGGGGTCAACACCGGGGAGCTGTTTTTT. Its protein product is CSVSRGVNTGELFF. The chain couples TRBV29-1 to TRBJ2-2, with a weak D call TRBD2 (6 bases). Per the germline V gene, CDR1 is SQVTM and CDR2 is ANQGSEA. The CDR3 sequence is 14 residues long. Trimming shortened V by 6 bases and J by 2 bases, and 13 bases separated the two germline ends.

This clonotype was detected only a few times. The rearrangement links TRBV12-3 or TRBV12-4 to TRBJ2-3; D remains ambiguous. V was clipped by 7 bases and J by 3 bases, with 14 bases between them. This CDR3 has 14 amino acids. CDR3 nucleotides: TGTGCCAGCACCCTATGGACCGCTACAGATACGCAGTATTTT. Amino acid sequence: CASTLWTATDTQYF.

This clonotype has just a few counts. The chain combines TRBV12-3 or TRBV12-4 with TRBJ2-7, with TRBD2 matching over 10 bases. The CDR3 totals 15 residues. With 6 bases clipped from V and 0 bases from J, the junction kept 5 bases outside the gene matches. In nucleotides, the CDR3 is TGTGCCAGCAGCTCTAGCGGGAGCGCCTCCTACGAGCAGTACTTC. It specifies CASSSSGSASYEQYF.

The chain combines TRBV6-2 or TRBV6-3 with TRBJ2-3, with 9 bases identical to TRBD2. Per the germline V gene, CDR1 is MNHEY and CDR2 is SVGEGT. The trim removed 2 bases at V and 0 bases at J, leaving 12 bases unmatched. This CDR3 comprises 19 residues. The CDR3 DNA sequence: TGTGCCAGCAGTTACCCTACGAAGCTGACTAGCGGCAGCACAGATACGCAGTATTTT. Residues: CASSYPTKLTSGSTDTQYF.

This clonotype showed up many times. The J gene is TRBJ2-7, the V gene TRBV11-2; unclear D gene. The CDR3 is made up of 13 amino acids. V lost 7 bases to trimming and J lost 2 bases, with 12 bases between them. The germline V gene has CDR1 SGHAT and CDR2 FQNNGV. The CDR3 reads CASNLGGAYEQYF. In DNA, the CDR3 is TGTGCCAGCAACCTGGGCGGAGCCTACGAGCAGTACTTC.

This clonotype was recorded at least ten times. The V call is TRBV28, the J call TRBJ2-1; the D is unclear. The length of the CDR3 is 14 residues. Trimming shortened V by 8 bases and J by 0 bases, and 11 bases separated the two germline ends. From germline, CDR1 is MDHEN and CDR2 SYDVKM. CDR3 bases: TGTGCCAGCCTCACCCGGAGCTCCTACAATGAGCAGTTCTTC. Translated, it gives CASLTRSSYNEQFF. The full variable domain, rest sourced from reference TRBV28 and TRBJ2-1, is DVKVTQSSRYLVKRTGEKVFLECVQDMDHENMFWYRQDPGLGLRLIYFSYDVKMKEKGDIPEGYSVSREKKERFSLILESASTNQTSMYLCASLTRSSYNEQFFGPGTRLTVL.

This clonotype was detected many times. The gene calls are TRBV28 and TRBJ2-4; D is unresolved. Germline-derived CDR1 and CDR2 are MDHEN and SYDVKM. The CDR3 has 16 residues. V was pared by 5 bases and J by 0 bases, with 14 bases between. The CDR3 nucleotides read TGTGCCAGCAGTCCCTCGACGTCGCTAGCCAAAAACATTCAGTACTTC. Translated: CASSPSTSLAKNIQYF.

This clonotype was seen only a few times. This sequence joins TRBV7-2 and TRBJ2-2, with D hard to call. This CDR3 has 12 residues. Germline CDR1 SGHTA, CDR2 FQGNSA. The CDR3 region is CAYQNSSGELFF. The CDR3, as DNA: TGTGCGTATCAAAACAGTTCCGGGGAGCTGTTTTTT. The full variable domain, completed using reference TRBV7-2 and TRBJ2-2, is GAGVSQSPSNKVTEKGKDVELRCDPISGHTALYWYRQSLGQGLEFLIYFQGNSAPDKSGLPSDRFSAERTGGSVSTLTIQRTQQEDSAVYLCAYQNSSGELFFGEGSRLTVL.

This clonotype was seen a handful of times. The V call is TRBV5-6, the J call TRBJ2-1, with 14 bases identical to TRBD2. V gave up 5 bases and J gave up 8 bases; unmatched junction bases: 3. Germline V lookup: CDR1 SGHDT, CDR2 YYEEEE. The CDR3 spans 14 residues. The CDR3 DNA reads TGTGCCAGCAGGGGGACTAGCGGGAGTTATGAGCAGTTCTTC. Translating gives CASRGTSGSYEQFF.

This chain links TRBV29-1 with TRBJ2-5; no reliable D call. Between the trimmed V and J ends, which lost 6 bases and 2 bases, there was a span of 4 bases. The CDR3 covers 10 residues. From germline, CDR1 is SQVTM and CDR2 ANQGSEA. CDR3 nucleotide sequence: TGCAGCGTAGTTCAAGAGACCCAGTACTTC. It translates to CSVVQETQYF.

The CDR3: CASSHEESSYEQYF. The CDR3 nucleotides read TGCGCCAGCAGCCATGAAGAGAGCTCCTACGAGCAGTACTTC. This sequence joins TRBV4-1 and TRBJ2-7; D gene uncertain. Per germline, CDR1 MGHRA and CDR2 YSYEKL. Deletions cut 3 bases from V and 0 bases from J, with 9 bases between. The CDR3 sequence is 14 residues long.

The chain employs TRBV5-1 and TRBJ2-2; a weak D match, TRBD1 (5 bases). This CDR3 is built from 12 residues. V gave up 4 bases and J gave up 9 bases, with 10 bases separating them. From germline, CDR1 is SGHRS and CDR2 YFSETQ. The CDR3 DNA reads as TGCGCCAGCAGCCAGGGAACCTGGGAGCTGTTTTTT. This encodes CASSQGTWELFF.

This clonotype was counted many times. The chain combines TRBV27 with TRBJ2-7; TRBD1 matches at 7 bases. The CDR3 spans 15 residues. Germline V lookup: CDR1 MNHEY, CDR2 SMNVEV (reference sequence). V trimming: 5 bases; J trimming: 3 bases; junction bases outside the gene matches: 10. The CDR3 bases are TGTGCCAGCAGTCTCGGGACAGCCTTATACTACGAGCAGTACTTC. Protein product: CASSLGTALYYEQYF.